The T cell receptor (beta chain) under discussion was sequenced for a study of shared clonotypes between healthy human individuals. The CDR3 totals 12 residues. Germline V CDR1 and CDR2: KGHSH, LQKENI. Trimming stripped 0 bases from V and 8 bases from J, with 7 bases between. The protocol was immunoSEQ multiplex PCR, while the TCRdb copy is restricted to in-frame clones and leaves out a portion. In the table there are some 1 million clones, about 76% of which are singletons. Remarks on this clone: The same CDR3 can be traced to other DNA sequences in this sample.

The V call is TRBV18, the J call TRBJ1-2; a possible D gene is TRBD1 (5 bases). This TCR derives from a young man in good health. Material: memory CD4+ T cells sorted from blood. Subset specified: CD45RA-negative fraction. The CDR3 spells CASSPPWGGYTF. The CDR3 region has the DNA TGTGCCAGCTCACCACCGTGGGGGGGCTACACCTTC.